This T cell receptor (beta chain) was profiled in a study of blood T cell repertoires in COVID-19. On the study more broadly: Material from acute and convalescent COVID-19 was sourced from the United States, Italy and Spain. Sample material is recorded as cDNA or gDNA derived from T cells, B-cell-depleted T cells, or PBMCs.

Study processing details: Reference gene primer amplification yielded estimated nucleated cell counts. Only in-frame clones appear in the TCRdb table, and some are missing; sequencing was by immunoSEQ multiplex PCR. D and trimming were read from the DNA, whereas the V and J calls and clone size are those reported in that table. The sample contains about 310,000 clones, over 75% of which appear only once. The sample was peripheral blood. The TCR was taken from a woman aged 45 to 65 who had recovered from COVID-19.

CDR3 sequence (DNA): TGTGCCAGTAGTGCGGACAGGGTCGGAGGCTACACCTTC. It translates to CASSADRVGGYTF. The V call is TRBV19, the J call TRBJ1-2, with 8 bases lining up with TRBD1. The trim removed 5 bases at V and 8 bases at J, leaving 7 bases unmatched. This CDR3 has 13 amino acids. The germline V gene has CDR1 LNHDA and CDR2 SQIVND (reference sequence). Full variable domain (outside the CDR3, taken from reference TRBV19 and TRBJ1-2): DGGITQSPKYLFRKEGQNVTLSCEQNLNHDAMYWYRQDPGQGLRLIYYSQIVNDFQKGDIAEGYSVSREKKESFPLTVTSAQKNPTAFYLCASSADRVGGYTFGSGTRLTVV.